Detailed here is one TCR beta chain. The antigen is unknown. An end of the junction differs from the germline gene, which may be a read error. The sample belongs to a study of OX40 agonist ivuxolimab in advanced cancers. Study at large: Patients in dose escalation had liver, melanoma, kidney or head and neck cancers. Study outcomes and limitations: Clonal expansion was seen in CD4+ and CD8+ blood T cells by week 6 at 0.1 to 3.0 mg/kg. No determination was made of the antigen specificity of the expanded peripheral T cells.

This CDR3 is built from 15 residues. Germline V lookup: CDR1 MGHRA, CDR2 YSYEKL. This table comes from immunoSEQ multiplex PCR, and its TCRdb copy is limited to in-frame clones, with some not included. The table has around 78,000 clones, roughly 80% seen once. The rearrangement joins TRBV4-1 to TRBJ1-1; 7 bases line up with TRBD1. The source is an adult with an advanced solid tumor such as melanoma, head and neck, liver or kidney cancer. The source was CD4+ or CD8+ T cells sorted from blood, collected in a trial of the OX40 agonist ivuxolimab. The CDR3 DNA is TGTGCCAGCAGCCAAGCTGGGACAGCGAACACTGAAGCTTTCTTT. It codes for CASSQAGTANTEAFF.